This T cell receptor beta chain was documented in a study of blood T cell repertoires in COVID-19. Study-wide background: T cells, B-cell-depleted T cells, or PBMCs supplied cDNA or gDNA.

Sequencing used immunoSEQ multiplex PCR; TCRdb keeps in-frame clones, though not all of them. The sample shows a few hundred thousand clones, over 75% of them seen only once. The CDR3 runs to 14 residues. Germline CDR1 and CDR2: MDHEN and SYDVKM. V gave up 6 bases and J gave up 8 bases; unmatched junction bases: 6. Each participant's cohort was designated according to participant-reported clinical history. What the recovered Cohort 3 donors had was two negative PCRs, clearance, or symptom resolution. The V call is TRBV28, the J call TRBJ1-4; 10 nucleotides line up with TRBD1. The sample taken for sequencing was PBMCs or T cells enriched from blood (not recorded which). The receptor's source is a woman in her fifties or sixties who had recovered from COVID-19. The CDR3 spells CASSRQGAGEKLFF. CDR3 sequence (DNA): TGTGCCAGCAGCCGACAGGGGGCGGGGGAAAAACTGTTTTTT.